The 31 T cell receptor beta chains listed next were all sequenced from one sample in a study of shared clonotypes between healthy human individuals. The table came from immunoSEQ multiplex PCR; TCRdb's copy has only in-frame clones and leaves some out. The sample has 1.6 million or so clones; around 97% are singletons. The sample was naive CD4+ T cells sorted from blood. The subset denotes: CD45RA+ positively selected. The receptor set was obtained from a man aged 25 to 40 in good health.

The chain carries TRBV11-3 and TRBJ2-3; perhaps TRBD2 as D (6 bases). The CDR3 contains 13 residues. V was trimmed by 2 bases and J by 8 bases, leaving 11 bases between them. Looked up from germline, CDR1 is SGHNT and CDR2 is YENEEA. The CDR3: CASSLRGRLTQYF. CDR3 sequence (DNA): TGTGCCAGCAGCTTACGTGGGAGGCTTACGCAGTATTTT.

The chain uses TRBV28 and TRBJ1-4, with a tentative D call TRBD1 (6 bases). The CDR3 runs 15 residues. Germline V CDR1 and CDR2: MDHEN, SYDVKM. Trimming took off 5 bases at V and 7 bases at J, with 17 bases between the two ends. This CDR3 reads CASSPRGGAGEKLFF. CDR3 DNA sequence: TGTGCCAGCAGTCCCCGGGGGGGCGCGGGTGAAAAACTGTTTTTT.

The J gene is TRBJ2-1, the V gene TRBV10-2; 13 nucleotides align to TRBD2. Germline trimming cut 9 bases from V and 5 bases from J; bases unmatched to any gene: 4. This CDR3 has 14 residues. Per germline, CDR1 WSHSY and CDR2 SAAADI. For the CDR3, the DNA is TGCGCCAGTTCGACTAGCGGGAGGAACAATGAGCAGTTCTTC. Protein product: CASSTSGRNNEQFF.

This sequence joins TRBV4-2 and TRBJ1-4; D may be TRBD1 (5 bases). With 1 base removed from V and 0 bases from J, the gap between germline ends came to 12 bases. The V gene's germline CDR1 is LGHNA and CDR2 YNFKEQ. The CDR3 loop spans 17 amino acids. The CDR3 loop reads CASSQAWGTTTNEKLFF. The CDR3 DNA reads TGTGCCAGCAGCCAAGCGTGGGGCACGACAACTAATGAAAAACTGTTTTTT.

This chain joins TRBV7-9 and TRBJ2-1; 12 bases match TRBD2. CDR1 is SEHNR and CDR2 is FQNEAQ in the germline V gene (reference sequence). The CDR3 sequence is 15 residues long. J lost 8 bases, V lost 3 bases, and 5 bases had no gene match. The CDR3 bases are TGTGCCAGCAGCTTCCGACTAGCGGGAGCCCATGAGCAGTTCTTC. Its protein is CASSFRLAGAHEQFF.

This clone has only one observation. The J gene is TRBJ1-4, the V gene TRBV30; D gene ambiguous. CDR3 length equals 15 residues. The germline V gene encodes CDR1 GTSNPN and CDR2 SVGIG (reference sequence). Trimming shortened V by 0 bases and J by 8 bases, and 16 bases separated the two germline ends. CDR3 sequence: CAWSVRAGLQEKLFF. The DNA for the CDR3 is TGTGCCTGGAGTGTACGTGCAGGTCTTCAAGAAAAACTGTTTTTT.

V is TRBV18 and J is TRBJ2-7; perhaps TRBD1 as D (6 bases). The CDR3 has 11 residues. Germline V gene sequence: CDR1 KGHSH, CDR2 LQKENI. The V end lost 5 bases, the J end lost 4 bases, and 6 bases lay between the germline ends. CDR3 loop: CASSTGYEQYF. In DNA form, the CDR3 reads TGTGCCAGCTCAACAGGGTACGAGCAGTACTTC.

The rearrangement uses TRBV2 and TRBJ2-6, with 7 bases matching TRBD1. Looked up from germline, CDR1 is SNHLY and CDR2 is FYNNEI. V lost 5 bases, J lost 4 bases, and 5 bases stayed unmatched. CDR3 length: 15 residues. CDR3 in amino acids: CASSQQGQGANVLTF. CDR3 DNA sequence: TGTGCCAGCAGTCAACAGGGGCAAGGGGCCAACGTCCTGACTTTC.

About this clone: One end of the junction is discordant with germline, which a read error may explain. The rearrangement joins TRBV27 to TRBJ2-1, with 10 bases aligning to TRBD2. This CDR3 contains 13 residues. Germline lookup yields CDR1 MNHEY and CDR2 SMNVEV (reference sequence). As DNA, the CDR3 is TGTGCCAGCTCGCCGAAAGGAGCGGGAGGGGCGGTCTTC. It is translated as CASSPKGAGGAVF.

CDR3 loop: CASSLVAGNSYEQYF. The DNA of the CDR3 is TGTGCCAGCAGCTTGGTGGCAGGAAATTCCTACGAGCAGTACTTC. This sequence joins TRBV5-8 and TRBJ2-7; D is undetermined. V lost 0 bases, J lost 1 base, and 11 bases lay in between. Germline-derived CDR1 and CDR2 are SGHTS and YDEGEE. The CDR3 is made up of 15 amino acids.

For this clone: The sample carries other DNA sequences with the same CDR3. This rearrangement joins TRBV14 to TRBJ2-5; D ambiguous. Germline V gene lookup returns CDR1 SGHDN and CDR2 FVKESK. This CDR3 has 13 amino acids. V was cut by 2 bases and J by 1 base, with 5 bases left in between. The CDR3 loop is CASSQFLQETQYF. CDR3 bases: TGTGCCAGCAGCCAATTTCTCCAAGAGACCCAGTACTTC.

CDR3 DNA: TGTGCCAGTAGTTTCGGGAAAATAGCGGGAGGCGGCACAGATACGCAGTATTTT. This translates into CASSFGKIAGGGTDTQYF. This chain joins TRBV19 and TRBJ2-3; TRBD2 agrees at 10 bases. V trimming: 5 bases; J trimming: 1 base; junction bases outside the gene matches: 12. This CDR3 is 18 amino acids long. Germline V CDR1 and CDR2: LNHDA, SQIVND (reference sequence).

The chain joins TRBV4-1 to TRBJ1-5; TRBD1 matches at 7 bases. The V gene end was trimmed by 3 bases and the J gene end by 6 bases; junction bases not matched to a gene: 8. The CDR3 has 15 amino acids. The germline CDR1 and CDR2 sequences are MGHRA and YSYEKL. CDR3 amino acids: CASSHLTGRGQPQHF. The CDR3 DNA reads TGCGCCAGCAGCCACTTGACAGGGCGAGGTCAGCCCCAGCATTTT.

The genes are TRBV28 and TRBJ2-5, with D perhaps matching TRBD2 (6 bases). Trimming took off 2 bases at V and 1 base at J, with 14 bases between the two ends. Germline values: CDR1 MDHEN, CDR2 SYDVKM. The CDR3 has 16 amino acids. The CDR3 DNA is TGTGCCAGCAGTTTAGTCCTAGCGAAAGCCCAAGAGACCCAGTACTTC. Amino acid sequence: CASSLVLAKAQETQYF.

Here the CDR3 reads CASSLVSGTEQYF. In DNA form, the CDR3 reads TGTGCCAGCAGCTTAGTTTCCGGGACCGAGCAGTACTTC. This chain joins TRBV11-2 and TRBJ2-7; D may match TRBD1 or TRBD2 (5 bases each). The CDR3 sequence is 13 residues long. Trimming took 1 base from V and 6 from J, leaving 10 bases between them. Germline CDR1 reads SGHAT; CDR2 reads FQNNGV. The full variable domain, completed using reference TRBV11-2 and TRBJ2-7, is EAGVAQSPRYKIIEKRQSVAFWCNPISGHATLYWYQQILGQGPKLLIQFQNNGVVDDSQLPKDRFSAERLKGVDSTLKIQPAKLEDSAVYLCASSLVSGTEQYFGPGTRLTVT.

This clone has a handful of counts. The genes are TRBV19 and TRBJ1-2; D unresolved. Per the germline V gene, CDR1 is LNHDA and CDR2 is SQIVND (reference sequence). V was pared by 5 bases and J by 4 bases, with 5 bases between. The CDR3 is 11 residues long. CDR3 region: CASSSFYGYTF. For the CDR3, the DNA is TGTGCCAGTAGTTCTTTCTATGGCTACACCTTC.

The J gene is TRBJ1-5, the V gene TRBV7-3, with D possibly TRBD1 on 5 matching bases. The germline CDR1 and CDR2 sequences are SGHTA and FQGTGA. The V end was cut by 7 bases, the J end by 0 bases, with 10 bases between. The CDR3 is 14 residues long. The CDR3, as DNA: TGTGCCAGCACCCCGACAGTTAGCAATCAGCCCCAGCATTTT. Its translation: CASTPTVSNQPQHF.

The CDR3 region is CASRHRDRATYEQYF. The CDR3 bases are TGTGCCAGCAGACACCGGGACAGGGCTACCTACGAGCAGTACTTC. The chain recombines TRBV28 with TRBJ2-7, with 9 nucleotides matching TRBD1. This CDR3 has 15 amino acids. Germline V lookup: CDR1 MDHEN, CDR2 SYDVKM. The ends lost 6 bases at V and 2 bases at J; junction bases unmatched: 8.

CDR3 nucleotides: TGTGCCAGCAGGGGTCTCGGGTCGACAAGTCCCGGGGAGCTGTTTTTT. Translating it yields CASRGLGSTSPGELFF. The chain couples TRBV6-4 to TRBJ2-2; D is unresolved. Deletions cut 6 bases from V and 6 bases from J, with 20 bases between. This CDR3 is 16 amino acids long. Germline lookup yields CDR1 MRHNA and CDR2 SNTAGT.

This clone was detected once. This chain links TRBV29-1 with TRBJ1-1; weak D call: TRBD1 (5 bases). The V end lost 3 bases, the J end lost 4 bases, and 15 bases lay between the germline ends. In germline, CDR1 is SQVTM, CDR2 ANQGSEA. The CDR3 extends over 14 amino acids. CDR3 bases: TGCAGCGTTGACTCGGGATGGGGGAGCACTGAAGCTTTCTTT. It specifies CSVDSGWGSTEAFF.

This CDR3 reads CASSQEIGTSGHSSYNEQFF. The CDR3 nucleotides are TGCGCCAGCAGCCAAGAAATCGGGACTAGCGGGCATAGCTCCTACAATGAGCAGTTCTTC. The chain carries TRBV4-1 and TRBJ2-1; 12 bases match TRBD2. V was clipped by 0 bases and J by 0 bases; unmatched bases: 9. The CDR3 contains 20 residues. The germline V gene encodes CDR1 MGHRA and CDR2 YSYEKL.

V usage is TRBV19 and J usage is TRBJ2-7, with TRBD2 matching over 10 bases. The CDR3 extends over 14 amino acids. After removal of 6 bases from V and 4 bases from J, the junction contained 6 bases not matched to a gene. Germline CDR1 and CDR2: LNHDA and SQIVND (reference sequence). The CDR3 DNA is TGTGCCAGTAGCGGTAGCGGGAGGTCGTACGAGCAGTACTTC. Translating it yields CASSGSGRSYEQYF.

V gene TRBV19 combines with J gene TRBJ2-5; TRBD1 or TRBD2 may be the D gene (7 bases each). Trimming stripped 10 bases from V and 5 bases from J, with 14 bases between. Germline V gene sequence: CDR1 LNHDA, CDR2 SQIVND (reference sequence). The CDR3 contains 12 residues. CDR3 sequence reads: CATRGGGETQYF. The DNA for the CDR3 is TGTGCCACCAGGGGGGGCGGGGAGACCCAGTACTTC.

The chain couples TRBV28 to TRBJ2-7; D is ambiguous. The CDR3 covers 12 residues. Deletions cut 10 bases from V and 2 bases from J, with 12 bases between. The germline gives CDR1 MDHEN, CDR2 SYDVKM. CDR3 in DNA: TGTGCCATTTCGGGCAGCACCTACGAGCAGTACTTC. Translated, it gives CAISGSTYEQYF.

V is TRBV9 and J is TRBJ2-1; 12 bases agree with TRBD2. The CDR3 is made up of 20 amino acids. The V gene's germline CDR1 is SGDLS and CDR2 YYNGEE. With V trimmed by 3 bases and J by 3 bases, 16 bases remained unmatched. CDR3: CASSAVVPARLAGDYNEQFF. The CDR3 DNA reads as TGTGCCAGCAGCGCAGTCGTCCCGGCGCGACTAGCGGGGGACTACAATGAGCAGTTCTTC. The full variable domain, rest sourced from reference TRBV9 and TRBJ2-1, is DSGVTQTPKHLITATGQRVTLRCSPRSGDLSVYWYQQSLDQGLQFLIQYYNGEERAKGNILERFSAQQFPDLHSELNLSSLELGDSALYFCASSAVVPARLAGDYNEQFFGPGTRLTVL.

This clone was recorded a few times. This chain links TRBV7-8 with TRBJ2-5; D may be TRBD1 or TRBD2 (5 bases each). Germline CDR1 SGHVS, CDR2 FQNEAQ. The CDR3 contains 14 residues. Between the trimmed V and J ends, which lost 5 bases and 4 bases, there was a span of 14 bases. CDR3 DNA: TGTGCCAGCAGCGAGACAGTAGAGGGAGAGACCCAGTACTTC. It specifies CASSETVEGETQYF.

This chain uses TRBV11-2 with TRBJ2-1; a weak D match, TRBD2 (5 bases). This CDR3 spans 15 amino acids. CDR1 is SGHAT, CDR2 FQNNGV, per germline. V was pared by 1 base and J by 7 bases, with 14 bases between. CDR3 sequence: CASSLVRGLGNEQFF. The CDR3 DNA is TGTGCCAGCAGCTTAGTTCGGGGTCTGGGAAATGAGCAGTTCTTC.

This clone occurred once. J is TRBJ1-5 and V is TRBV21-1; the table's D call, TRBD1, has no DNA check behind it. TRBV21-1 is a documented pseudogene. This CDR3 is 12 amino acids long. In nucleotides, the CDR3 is TGTGCCAGCAGCGAAAAGGGGGATACCCAGCATTTT. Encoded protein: CASSEKGDTQHF.

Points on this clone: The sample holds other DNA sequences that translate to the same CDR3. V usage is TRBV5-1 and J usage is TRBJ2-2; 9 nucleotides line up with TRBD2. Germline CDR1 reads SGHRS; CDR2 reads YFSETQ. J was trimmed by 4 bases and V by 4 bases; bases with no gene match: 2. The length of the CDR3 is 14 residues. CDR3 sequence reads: CASSLTSGTGELFF. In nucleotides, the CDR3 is TGCGCCAGCAGCCTGACTAGCGGCACCGGGGAGCTGTTTTTT.

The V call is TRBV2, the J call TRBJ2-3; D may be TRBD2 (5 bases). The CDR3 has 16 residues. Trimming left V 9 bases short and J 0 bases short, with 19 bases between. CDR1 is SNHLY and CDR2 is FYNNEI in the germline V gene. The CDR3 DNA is TGTGCCAGGTTCCGACTACTAGGCGACAGCACAGATACGCAGTATTTT. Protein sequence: CARFRLLGDSTDTQYF.

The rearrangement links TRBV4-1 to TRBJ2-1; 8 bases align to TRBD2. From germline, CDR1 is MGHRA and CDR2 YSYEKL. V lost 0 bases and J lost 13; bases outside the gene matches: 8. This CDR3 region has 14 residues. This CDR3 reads CASSQEIATSAQFF. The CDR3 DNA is TGCGCCAGCAGCCAAGAAATAGCGACTAGCGCTCAGTTCTTC.